The table lists the clone carrying this T cell receptor beta chain with a few counts. Its specificity is unknown. Germline values: CDR1 MDHEN, CDR2 SYDVKM. V shed 5 bases and J shed 4 bases, with 21 bases lying between them. The CDR3 runs to 16 residues. The data originate from a study of molecular identifiers for immune sequencing clone quantification. About the research overall: Replicate experiments divided RNA from about 20,000 or 100,000 naive CD8 cells into five parts and sequenced four.

Naive CD8 T cells were sorted, and the gate applied was CD8+CD4-CCR7+CD45RA+. Methods described previously were used for bulk TCR libraries, and listed TCR primers were applied. TCRdb independently ran MiXCR on the PCR reads; one entry per CDR3 protein. The table has about 68,000 distinct CDR3 sequences, about a sixth seen once. Whole-study findings and limits: Clones above 20 RNA copies contained over 98% of effector molecules but under 1% of naive ones.

The chain couples TRBV28 to TRBJ2-7; D is ambiguous. Sequencing input: naive CD8+ T cells from blood, with Jurkat cell RNA spiked in. As to subset: FACS-sorted CD8+CD4-CCR7+CD45RA+ naive T cells. The sequence came from a human donor in good health. Some libraries in this study had Jurkat cell RNA spiked in. The CDR3 DNA sequence: TGTGCCAGCAGTCACCTCACCGTTCTTCTATCGTACGAGCAGTACTTC. This codes for CASSHLTVLLSYEQYF. The full variable domain, in which reference TRBV28 and TRBJ2-7 provide the parts outside the CDR3, is DVKVTQSSRYLVKRTGEKVFLECVQDMDHENMFWYRQDPGLGLRLIYFSYDVKMKEKGDIPEGYSVSREKKERFSLILESASTNQTSMYLCASSHLTVLLSYEQYFGPGTRLTVT.